What follows are 10 T cell receptor beta chains derived from one specimen sequenced in a study of T cell responses to AZD1222 COVID-19 vaccine. Using immunoSEQ multiplex PCR, the repertoire was profiled, and TCRdb retains in-frame clones only, with some absent. The table lists under 110,000 clones, around 84% of them singletons. The sequencing here drew on peripheral blood, taken on day 0 of AZD1222 vaccination. The source is an adult in good health.

The J gene is TRBJ1-1, the V gene TRBV15, with TRBD1 matching 8 bases. V shed 0 bases, J shed 11 bases, and the junction held 8 bases outside the gene matches. Germline V CDR1 and CDR2: LNHNV, YYDKDF (reference sequence). The CDR3 contains 14 residues. CDR3 sequence (DNA): TGTGCCACCAGCAGAGATCGAACAGGGGGAGGCGCTTTCTTT. The encoded protein is CATSRDRTGGGAFF.

The rearrangement joins TRBV7-2 to TRBJ2-2; TRBD1 is a possible D gene (6 bases). Germline V CDR1 and CDR2: SGHTA, FQGNSA. The CDR3 length is 15 residues. V lost 1 base and J lost 0, with 6 bases in between. CDR3 DNA sequence: TGTGCCAGCAGCTTAGGGACAGCGAACACCGGGGAGCTGTTTTTT. Translating it yields CASSLGTANTGELFF.

The CDR3 region has the DNA TGCGCCAGCAGCCAGAAACCCCCTGCGGAGGGAGTACATGGGGCCAACGTCCTGACTTTC. The encoded protein is CASSQKPPAEGVHGANVLTF. The J gene is TRBJ2-6, the V gene TRBV4-1, with D perhaps TRBD2 (6 bases). The CDR3 runs to 20 residues. Trimming stripped 3 bases from V and 3 bases from J, with 24 bases between. Germline-derived CDR1 and CDR2 are MGHRA and YSYEKL.

The chain uses TRBV4-1 and TRBJ1-6, with TRBD1 as a possible D gene (5 bases). V was shortened by 1 base and J by 8 bases, with 9 bases between the two germline ends. The CDR3 extends over 14 amino acids. Germline values: CDR1 MGHRA, CDR2 YSYEKL. The CDR3 nucleotides are TGCGCCAGCAGCCAAGTGGCGGGGGATTCACCCCTCCACTTT. Translation: CASSQVAGDSPLHF.

The chain recombines TRBV6-1 with TRBJ1-4; D gene ambiguous. Trimming removed 0 bases from V and 13 bases from J, with 18 bases in between. The CDR3 length is 15 residues. Germline-derived CDR1 and CDR2 are MNHNS and SASEGT. The chain's CDR3 is CASSEAMGRENGLFF. The CDR3 bases are TGTGCCAGCAGTGAAGCTATGGGCCGGGAGAATGGACTGTTTTTT.

J is TRBJ1-2 and V is TRBV2; no definite D call. The germline V gene has CDR1 SNHLY and CDR2 FYNNEI. The V gene lost 5 bases and the J gene lost 0 bases, with 13 bases spanning the gap. The CDR3 loop spans 15 amino acids. CDR3 DNA sequence: TGTGCCAGCAGTTATCTCGGGGAAACTAACTATGGCTACACCTTC. Its protein is CASSYLGETNYGYTF.

The rearrangement links TRBV28 to TRBJ2-2, with 7 bases identical to TRBD1. The V gene's germline CDR1 is MDHEN and CDR2 SYDVKM. The CDR3 consists of 14 residues. The junction had 5 bases not matched to a gene; V was cut back by 2 bases and J by 8 bases. The CDR3 sequence: CASSLMRGLGELFF. As DNA, the CDR3 is TGTGCCAGCAGTTTAATGAGGGGGCTGGGGGAGCTGTTTTTT.

The chain combines TRBV29-1 with TRBJ1-2; TRBD1 aligns across 7 bases. Germline V lookup: CDR1 SQVTM, CDR2 ANQGSEA. Trimming removed 7 bases from V and 2 bases from J; junction bases left unmatched: 4. The CDR3 sequence is 12 residues long. The CDR3 DNA reads as TGCAGCGCCCTGGGACAGAACTATGGCTACACCTTC. Its translation is CSALGQNYGYTF.

The chain combines TRBV5-4 with TRBJ2-7; tentatively, D is TRBD2 (7 bases). The CDR3 is made up of 16 amino acids. Looked up from germline, CDR1 is SGHNT and CDR2 is YYREEE (reference sequence). Trimming removed 4 bases from V and 0 bases from J, with 17 bases in between. The CDR3 DNA reads as TGTGCCAGCAGCCTGAGGGGGGGGGCACCCTCCTACGAGCAGTACTTC. It encodes CASSLRGGAPSYEQYF. Combining the CDR3 with reference TRBV5-4 and TRBJ2-7 gives the whole variable domain ETGVTQSPTHLIKTRGQQVTLRCSSQSGHNTVSWYQQALGQGPQFIFQYYREEENGRGNFPPRFSGLQFPNYSSELNVNALELDDSALYLCASSLRGGAPSYEQYFGPGTRLTVT.

V gene TRBV19 combines with J gene TRBJ1-2; TRBD1 agrees at 10 bases. Germline trimming cut 3 bases from V and 4 bases from J; bases unmatched to any gene: 11. This CDR3 spans 17 amino acids. Per the germline V gene, CDR1 is LNHDA and CDR2 is SQIVND (reference sequence). CDR3 residues: CASSIEGQGLLPYGYTF. DNA for the CDR3: TGTGCCAGTAGTATTGAGGGACAGGGGCTCTTGCCCTATGGCTACACCTTC.